Below, 16 T cell receptor beta chains from the same sample are listed, as sequenced in a study of T cell responses to AZD1222 COVID-19 vaccine (dated by TCRdb to about 2021). The sample's time point label is to be understood as: baseline before first vaccination. To prepare the library, the immunoSEQ multiplex PCR assay was applied. The source is immuneACCESS, and TCRdb retained only in-frame sequences with V and J called. Part of the clones is not carried over; for the studies checked, unresolved V genes explain less than half of this, and the remainder is unexplained. This sample has about 120,000 clones in its table, and around nine tenths of those were observed once. The ten most abundant clones make up more than 10% of the sample. This sample comprised peripheral blood, obtained on day 0 of AZD1222 vaccination. These receptors were collected from an adult in good health.

V gene TRBV6-6 combines with J gene TRBJ1-3, with TRBD1 matching over 10 bases. The CDR3 totals 14 residues. Germline V gene lookup returns CDR1 MNHNY and CDR2 SVGAGI (reference sequence). After removal of 5 bases from V and 7 bases from J, the junction contained 5 bases not matched to a gene. The CDR3 region is CASSHDRGRNTIYF. CDR3 bases: TGTGCCAGCAGTCACGACAGGGGGCGGAACACCATATATTTT.

The chain has TRBV19 and TRBJ2-1, with TRBD1 matching over 10 bases. V was clipped by 10 bases and J by 8 bases; unmatched bases: 5. Per the germline V gene, CDR1 is LNHDA and CDR2 is SQIVND (reference sequence). This CDR3 has 12 residues. This CDR3 reads CATSTGGYEQFF. CDR3 sequence (DNA): TGTGCCACTTCGACAGGGGGCTATGAGCAGTTCTTC.

The chain links TRBV7-9 to TRBJ2-7; 9 nucleotides match TRBD2. CDR1 SEHNR and CDR2 FQNEAQ come from the germline V gene (reference sequence). V shed 8 bases, J shed 2 bases, and the junction held 4 bases outside the gene matches. The CDR3 is made up of 13 amino acids. The DNA of the CDR3 is TGTGCCAGCCAATCTAGCGGGACCTACGAGCAGTACTTC. This codes for CASQSSGTYEQYF.

The V call is TRBV3-1 (or the pseudogene TRBV3-2), the J call TRBJ1-2, with 7 bases fitting TRBD1. In germline, CDR1 is LGHDT, CDR2 YNNKEL (reference sequence). This CDR3 is 14 amino acids long. V dropped 0 bases and J dropped 4; count of bases not matched to a gene: 2. The CDR3 DNA is TGTGCCAGCAGCCAAGAGGGGACAGTCTATGGCTACACCTTC. Protein product: CASSQEGTVYGYTF.

This clone was recorded once. V gene TRBV7-3 combines with J gene TRBJ1-3; D uncertain. This CDR3 is built from 12 residues. CDR1 is SGHTA and CDR2 is FQGTGA in the germline V gene. V was shortened by 5 bases and J by 4 bases, with 6 bases between the two germline ends. CDR3 bases: TGTGCCAGCAGCATTCCCGGAAACACCATATATTTT. Amino acids: CASSIPGNTIYF.

The genes are TRBV12-3 or TRBV12-4 and TRBJ2-1; D may be TRBD1 or TRBD2 (5 bases each). Trimming left V 3 bases short and J 15 bases short, with 12 bases between. This CDR3 comprises 11 residues. Written as DNA, the CDR3 is TGTGCCAGCAGTTTCGGGGCTGAATGGTTCTTC. This gives the protein CASSFGAEWFF.

In regard to this clone: Different DNA sequences within this sample yield the same CDR3. The V gene is TRBV5-1, the J gene TRBJ2-7; 7 bases match TRBD2. V dropped 4 bases and J dropped 1; count of bases not matched to a gene: 2. Germline V lookup: CDR1 SGHRS, CDR2 YFSETQ. The CDR3 sequence is 13 residues long. CDR3 sequence (DNA): TGCGCCAGCAGCGTGGGAGGGTCCTACGAGCAGTACTTC. Amino acids: CASSVGGSYEQYF. Together with reference TRBV5-1 and TRBJ2-7, the CDR3 gives the full variable domain: KAGVTQTPRYLIKTRGQQVTLSCSPISGHRSVSWYQQTPGQGLQFLFEYFSETQRNKGNFPGRFSGRQFSNSRSEMNVSTLELGDSALYLCASSVGGSYEQYFGPGTRLTVT.

The chain uses TRBV4-3 and TRBJ2-1; D possibly corresponds to TRBD2 (5 bases). The CDR3 totals 17 residues. The V end lost 0 bases, the J end lost 5 bases, and 17 bases lay between the germline ends. Germline assignment: CDR1 LGHNA and CDR2 YSLEER. CDR3 nucleotide sequence: TGCGCCAGCAGCCAAGATATTGGGAGTAGGGTAAACAATGAGCAGTTCTTC. Translated: CASSQDIGSRVNNEQFF.

CDR3: CASSLPGTSIGAEQYF. In DNA, the CDR3 is TGTGCCAGCAGCTTGCCAGGGACCTCAATCGGGGCCGAGCAGTACTTC. The chain links TRBV7-2 to TRBJ2-7; the D call may be TRBD1 or TRBD2 (5 bases each). V lost 3 bases, J lost 6 bases, and 21 bases lay in between. In germline, CDR1 is SGHTA, CDR2 FQGNSA. The CDR3 loop spans 16 amino acids.

V gene TRBV15 combines with J gene TRBJ1-5, with 9 bases fitting TRBD1. The J segment lost 4 bases and the V segment lost 4 bases, leaving 2 bases of the junction unmatched. Germline CDR1 reads LNHNV; CDR2 reads YYDKDF (reference sequence). The CDR3 consists of 14 residues. CDR3 bases: TGTGCCACCAGCATGGACAGGGGAAATCAGCCCCAGCATTTT. Translation: CATSMDRGNQPQHF.

The gene calls are TRBV7-9 and TRBJ1-5, with 10 bases lining up with TRBD1. V trimming: 5 bases; J trimming: 5 bases; junction bases outside the gene matches: 0. CDR3 length: 13 residues. The germline CDR1 and CDR2 sequences are SEHNR and FQNEAQ (reference sequence). CDR3 in amino acids: CASSGTGDQPQHF. DNA for the CDR3: TGTGCCAGCAGCGGGACAGGGGATCAGCCCCAGCATTTT.

This clone turned up a few times. Additional DNA sequences in this sample encode the identical CDR3. The chain employs TRBV3-1 (or the pseudogene TRBV3-2) and TRBJ2-3; D is ambiguous. V was shortened by 4 bases and J by 0 bases, with 5 bases between the two germline ends. CDR3 length: 13 amino acids. CDR1 is LGHDT, CDR2 YNNKEL, per germline (reference sequence). The CDR3 coding sequence is TGTGCCAGCAGCCGCCGCAGCACAGATACGCAGTATTTT. Its protein product is CASSRRSTDTQYF.

The V call is TRBV7-9, the J call TRBJ1-6; weak D call: TRBD1 (6 bases). The CDR3 is made up of 12 amino acids. Per germline, CDR1 SEHNR and CDR2 FQNEAQ (reference sequence). Deletions cut 7 bases from V and 15 bases from J, with 16 bases between. CDR3 DNA: TGTGCCAGCACCCAAGGGGTGGGACACCTCCACTTT. It codes for CASTQGVGHLHF.

This chain uses TRBV15 with TRBJ2-1; no clear D. Deletions cut 8 bases from V and 6 bases from J, with 20 bases between. The germline gives CDR1 LNHNV, CDR2 YYDKDF (reference sequence). CDR3 length equals 15 residues. The DNA of the CDR3 is TGTGCCACCTCCGCATCTAGTTATATGGCCAATGAGCAGTTCTTC. Amino acid sequence: CATSASSYMANEQFF.

The V and J genes are TRBV18 and TRBJ2-7; TRBD1 might be the D (6 bases). Per germline, CDR1 KGHSH and CDR2 LQKENI. Trimming removed 3 bases from V and 2 bases from J, with 11 bases in between. CDR3 length: 14 amino acids. The CDR3 sequence: CASSPAGTTYEQYF. In DNA, the CDR3 is TGTGCCAGCTCACCCGCCGGGACAACCTACGAGCAGTACTTC. Looking up the rest from reference TRBV18 and TRBJ2-7 gives the full variable domain: NAGVMQNPRHLVRRRGQEARLRCSPMKGHSHVYWYRQLPEEGLKFMVYLQKENIIDESGMPKERFSAEFPKEGPSILRIQQVVRGDSAAYFCASSPAGTTYEQYFGPGTRLTVT.

This clone was detected only a few times. The chain links TRBV25-1 to TRBJ1-6, with D maybe TRBD1 (6 bases). V gave up 5 bases and J gave up 9 bases, with 14 bases separating them. This CDR3 comprises 14 residues. The V gene's germline CDR1 is MGHDK and CDR2 SYGVNS. The CDR3 protein is CASSPPGASSPLHF. DNA for the CDR3: TGTGCCAGCAGTCCCCCAGGGGCTAGTTCACCCCTCCACTTT. The whole variable domain, remainder taken from reference TRBV25-1 and TRBJ1-6, is EADIYQTPRYLVIGTGKKITLECSQTMGHDKMYWYQQDPGMELHLIHYSYGVNSTEKGDLSSESTVSRIRTEHFPLTLESARPSHTSQYLCASSPPGASSPLHFGNGTRLTVT.